This T cell receptor beta chain was obtained from a study of response to subunit inactivated influenza vaccine. Only a few counts were recorded for this clonotype. V dropped 0 bases and J dropped 6 bases, with 15 bases sitting between them. The CDR3 runs 15 residues. Per the germline V gene, CDR1 is DFQATT and CDR2 is SNEGSKA (reference sequence). From the RT-PCR reads, TCRdb called clonotypes with MiXCR, one entry per CDR3 protein. Among approximately 700,000 distinct CDR3 sequences listed, around 16% were seen once. The origin of this receptor is a man aged 50 to 60 who received an inactivated influenza vaccine. V gene TRBV20-1 combines with J gene TRBJ1-5; tentative D call: TRBD1 (6 bases). Sample: PBMCs from blood, taken 11 to 12 days after vaccination. The CDR3 DNA follows: TGCAGTGCTAGAGATGGGGGCCTGGAGGCTCAGCCCCAGCATTTT. Protein sequence: CSARDGGLEAQPQHF.